These 21 T cell receptor beta chains originate from one sample sequenced in a study of blood T cell repertoires in COVID-19. Using immunoSEQ multiplex PCR, the repertoire was profiled, and TCRdb retains in-frame clones only, with some absent. The sample holds under 250,000 clones; over 75% are singletons and the top ten take less than 6.5%. Material for sequencing was peripheral blood. The receptors here all came from a man between 50 and 59 years old with COVID-19, enrolled during active disease.

The chain combines TRBV29-1 with TRBJ2-3; 12 nucleotides match TRBD2. This CDR3 is 17 amino acids long. With 2 bases clipped from V and 2 bases from J, the junction kept 8 bases outside the gene matches. CDR1 and CDR2 from the germline V gene are SQVTM and ANQGSEA. CDR3 sequence reads: CSVERLAGGLYTDTQYF. In DNA, the CDR3 is TGCAGCGTTGAAAGGCTAGCGGGGGGGCTTTACACAGATACGCAGTATTTT.

The chain couples TRBV19 to TRBJ2-5, with 14 bases identical to TRBD2. With V trimmed by 4 bases and J by 1 base, 2 bases remained unmatched. The CDR3 sequence is 16 residues long. CDR1 LNHDA and CDR2 SQIVND come from the germline V gene (reference sequence). The CDR3 reads CASSRTSGGFQETQYF. As DNA, the CDR3 is TGTGCCAGTAGTAGGACTAGCGGGGGGTTCCAAGAGACCCAGTACTTC.

This clone has more than one count but fewer than ten. The same CDR3 can be traced to other DNA sequences in this sample. The chain couples TRBV5-1 to TRBJ2-5; weak D call: TRBD1 (6 bases). The CDR3 consists of 13 residues. CDR1 and CDR2 (germline): SGHRS, YFSETQ. V lost 4 bases and J 2 bases, leaving 9 bases between the germline ends. The DNA of the CDR3 is TGCGCCAGCAGCCCAGACAGGCAAGAGACCCAGTACTTC. As protein: CASSPDRQETQYF.

The CDR3 loop is CASSYSSGANVLTF. CDR3 nucleotides: TGTGCCAGCAGCTACAGCTCTGGGGCCAACGTCCTGACTTTC. This sequence joins TRBV3-1 (or the pseudogene TRBV3-2) and TRBJ2-6; no firm D call. Germline CDR1 reads LGHDT; CDR2 reads YNNKEL (reference sequence). CDR3 size: 14 residues. With 5 bases removed from V and 0 bases from J, the gap between germline ends came to 5 bases.

CDR3 DNA sequence: TGTGCCAGTAGTATGTTCGGGACAGGGAATAACGAGCAGTACTTC. Its protein is CASSMFGTGNNEQYF. V is TRBV19 and J is TRBJ2-7, with 9 bases matching TRBD1. Germline V lookup: CDR1 LNHDA, CDR2 SQIVND (reference sequence). This CDR3 contains 15 residues. The ends lost 3 bases at V and 5 bases at J; junction bases unmatched: 8.

The chain carries TRBV5-4 and TRBJ1-1, with D perhaps TRBD1 (6 bases). The germline gives CDR1 SGHNT, CDR2 YYREEE (reference sequence). The CDR3 is 15 amino acids. Trimming cost V 4 bases and J 2 bases, with 15 bases left between them. In DNA form, the CDR3 reads TGTGCCAGCAGCAGGTCGGGGGGCGGAAACACTGAAGCTTTCTTT. It translates to CASSRSGGGNTEAFF. Supplemented by reference TRBV5-4 and TRBJ1-1, the full variable domain reads ETGVTQSPTHLIKTRGQQVTLRCSSQSGHNTVSWYQQALGQGPQFIFQYYREEENGRGNFPPRFSGLQFPNYSSELNVNALELDDSALYLCASSRSGGGNTEAFFGQGTRLTVV.

About this clone itself: Compared with germline, one end of the junction differs, possibly owing to a read error. The chain carries TRBV28 and TRBJ2-7, with D possibly matching TRBD2 (5 bases). The CDR3 has 12 residues. Germline CDR1 and CDR2: MDHEN and SYDVKM. The CDR3 spells CASSLGGSSPNF. CDR3 bases: TGTGCCAGCAGTCTCGGTGGGAGTAGCCCAAACTTC.

J is TRBJ2-7 and V is TRBV3-1 (or the pseudogene TRBV3-2); a possible D gene is TRBD1 (5 bases). The CDR3 extends over 14 amino acids. Looked up from germline, CDR1 is LGHDT and CDR2 is YNNKEL (reference sequence). Deletions cut 0 bases from V and 4 bases from J, with 10 bases between. In DNA, the CDR3 is TGTGCCAGCAGCCAAGAGCTGGGGCCGTACGAGCAGTACTTC. The encoded protein is CASSQELGPYEQYF.

The chain links TRBV10-3 to TRBJ2-3; TRBD2 agrees at 7 bases. The CDR3 sequence is 15 residues long. V dropped 0 bases and J dropped 2; count of bases not matched to a gene: 2. CDR1 ENHRY and CDR2 SYGVKD come from the germline V gene. As DNA, the CDR3 is TGTGCCATCAGTGAGTCGCGGGGGAACACAGATACGCAGTATTTT. Translated, it gives CAISESRGNTDTQYF.

The genes are TRBV28 and TRBJ2-5, with 16 bases that match TRBD2. V was clipped by 6 bases and J by 5 bases; unmatched bases: 12. The CDR3 is 18 amino acids. The germline V gene has CDR1 MDHEN and CDR2 SYDVKM. CDR3 residues: CASRPGTSGGARRETQYF. CDR3 nucleotides: TGTGCCAGCAGACCAGGGACTAGCGGGGGGGCCCGTCGTGAGACCCAGTACTTC.

As concerns this clone: At the DNA level, this CDR3 is encoded by other sequences in the same sample as well. The chain couples TRBV18 to TRBJ2-7, with 9 positions matching TRBD1. In germline, CDR1 is KGHSH, CDR2 LQKENI. Trimming cost V 6 bases and J 2 bases; bases outside gene matches: 5. The CDR3 covers 14 residues. This CDR3 reads CASSPGQGTYEQYF. The CDR3 region has the DNA TGTGCCAGCTCCCCGGGACAGGGCACCTACGAGCAGTACTTC.

The V call is TRBV14, the J call TRBJ1-2; D remains unclear. There are 13 residues in the CDR3. The ends were cut back, 1 base at V and 8 bases at J, with 11 bases in the middle. Germline CDR1 is SGHDN and CDR2 is FVKESK. The DNA of the CDR3 is TGTGCCAGCAGCCAAGGTACCAAGAGGGGCTACACCTTC. Translated, it gives CASSQGTKRGYTF.

The chain has TRBV9 and TRBJ1-4; D is ambiguous. V was clipped by 0 bases and J by 8 bases, with 14 bases between them. The V gene's germline CDR1 is SGDLS and CDR2 YYNGEE. This CDR3 spans 15 amino acids. Here the CDR3 reads CASSVDVGQGEKLFF. The CDR3 DNA sequence: TGTGCCAGCAGCGTAGATGTGGGCCAAGGAGAAAAACTGTTTTTT.

This clone has more than one count but fewer than ten. This chain connects TRBV28 to TRBJ1-3, with D possibly TRBD1 on 6 matching bases. Trimming took off 3 bases at V and 4 bases at J, with 10 bases between the two ends. The CDR3 spans 14 residues. Germline V CDR1 and CDR2: MDHEN, SYDVKM. The CDR3 region has the DNA TGTGCCAGCAGTTTTACAGGGAGCGGAAACACCATATATTTT. It is translated as CASSFTGSGNTIYF.

Points on this clone: Other nucleotide sequences in the sample specify the same CDR3. The chain recombines TRBV3-1 (or the pseudogene TRBV3-2) with TRBJ2-7; D is perhaps TRBD1 (5 bases). The CDR3 is 15 amino acids. Germline-derived CDR1 and CDR2 are LGHDT and YNNKEL (reference sequence). Trimming removed 2 bases at V and 0 bases at J, with 11 bases between. As DNA, the CDR3 is TGTGCCAGCAGCCAACAGGGTCGGAGCTCCTACGAGCAGTACTTC. Amino acid sequence: CASSQQGRSSYEQYF.

This sequence joins TRBV10-3 and TRBJ1-6; D possibly corresponds to TRBD1 (6 bases). The V end was cut by 6 bases, the J end by 5 bases, with 11 bases between. The CDR3 consists of 14 residues. Germline V gene data show CDR1 as ENHRY and CDR2 as SYGVKD. In DNA, the CDR3 is TGTGCCATCAGCCCGACAGGAAATAATTCACCCCTCCACTTT. It is translated as CAISPTGNNSPLHF.

V is TRBV3-1 (or the pseudogene TRBV3-2) and J is TRBJ1-2; 7 bases map to TRBD1. This CDR3 comprises 19 residues. J lost 0 bases, V lost 3 bases, and 16 bases had no gene match. Germline V lookup: CDR1 LGHDT, CDR2 YNNKEL (reference sequence). Written as DNA, the CDR3 is TGTGCCAGCAGCCAGCCCGACAGGGCCGGTGGGGTAGCTAACTATGGCTACACCTTC. This translates into CASSQPDRAGGVANYGYTF.

The chain couples TRBV9 to TRBJ1-5; no clear D gene. The CDR3 has 14 amino acids. With 0 bases removed from V and 6 bases from J, the gap between germline ends came to 10 bases. Germline V gene sequence: CDR1 SGDLS, CDR2 YYNGEE. The CDR3 nucleotides read TGTGCCAGCAGCGTAGGCCCCGGGAGTCAGCCCCAGCATTTT. It is translated as CASSVGPGSQPQHF.

This clone appeared a single time. The chain couples TRBV11-2 to TRBJ2-5; 14 bases map to TRBD2. This CDR3 contains 16 residues. The V gene's germline CDR1 is SGHAT and CDR2 FQNNGV. V shed 5 bases and J 2 bases; nucleotides not matched to a gene: 4. This chain's CDR3 is CASSPGLAGGQETQYF. For the CDR3, the DNA is TGTGCCAGCAGCCCAGGACTAGCGGGGGGACAAGAGACCCAGTACTTC. The entire variable domain, with the rest obtained from reference TRBV11-2 and TRBJ2-5, is as follows: EAGVAQSPRYKIIEKRQSVAFWCNPISGHATLYWYQQILGQGPKLLIQFQNNGVVDDSQLPKDRFSAERLKGVDSTLKIQPAKLEDSAVYLCASSPGLAGGQETQYFGPGTRLLVL.

In this sample, this clone turned up a few times. The chain uses TRBV5-1 and TRBJ2-7, with TRBD1 identical over 8 bases. Germline V CDR1 and CDR2: SGHRS, YFSETQ. V dropped 4 bases and J dropped 5; count of bases not matched to a gene: 8. The CDR3 length is 14 residues. This CDR3 is CASSPRTGPNEQYF. DNA of the CDR3: TGCGCCAGCAGCCCCCGGACAGGGCCCAACGAGCAGTACTTC.

This chain joins TRBV3-1 (or the pseudogene TRBV3-2) and TRBJ1-6; 8 bases fit TRBD1. CDR3 length: 15 residues. Germline loops: CDR1 LGHDT, CDR2 YNNKEL (reference sequence). J was trimmed by 9 bases and V by 3 bases; bases with no gene match: 7. In DNA, the CDR3 is TGTGCCAGCAGCCACTCAGGACAGGGCCCTTCACCCCTCCACTTT. It codes for CASSHSGQGPSPLHF.